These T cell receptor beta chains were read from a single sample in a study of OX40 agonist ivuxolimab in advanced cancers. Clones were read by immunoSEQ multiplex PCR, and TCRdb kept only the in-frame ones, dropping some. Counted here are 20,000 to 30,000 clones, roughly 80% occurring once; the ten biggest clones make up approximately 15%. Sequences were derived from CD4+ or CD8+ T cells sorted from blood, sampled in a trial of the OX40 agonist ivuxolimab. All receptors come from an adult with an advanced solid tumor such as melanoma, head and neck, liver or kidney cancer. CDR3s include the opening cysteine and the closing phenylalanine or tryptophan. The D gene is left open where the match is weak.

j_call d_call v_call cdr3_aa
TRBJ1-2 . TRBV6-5 CASKCRKTYGYTF
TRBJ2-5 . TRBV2 CASSEGGSKETQYF
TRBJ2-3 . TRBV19 CASSIDLSTDTQYF
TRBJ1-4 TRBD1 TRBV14 CASRRQGENEKLFF
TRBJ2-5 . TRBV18 CASSPYGETQYF
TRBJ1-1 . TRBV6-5 CASSPSAGSTEAFF
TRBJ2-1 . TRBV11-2 CASSLDLTGGSTFF
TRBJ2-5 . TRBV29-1 CSVTEVVRETQYF
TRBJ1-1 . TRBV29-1 CSVCRGIKTEAFF
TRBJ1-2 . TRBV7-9 CASSVSSTGTGGYTF
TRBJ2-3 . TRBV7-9 CASSFDTDTQYF
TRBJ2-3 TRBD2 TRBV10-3 CAISGSLGLAGNSDTDTQYF
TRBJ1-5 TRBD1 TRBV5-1 CASSLYPGTGVNQPQHF
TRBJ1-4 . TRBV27 CASSPSVGRLLFF
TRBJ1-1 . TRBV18 CASSRDLMNTEAFF
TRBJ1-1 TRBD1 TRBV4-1 CASSQEPQGATSGTEAFF
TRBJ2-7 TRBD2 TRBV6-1 CAVRTSGGAYEQYF
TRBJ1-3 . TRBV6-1 CASSEFLGIRSGNTIYF
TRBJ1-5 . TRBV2 CASSELRARLHF
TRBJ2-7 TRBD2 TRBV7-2 CASRRRPLAGRAYEQYF
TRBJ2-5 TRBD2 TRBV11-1 CASSPGLAGWETQYF
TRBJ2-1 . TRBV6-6 CASRGDNEQFF
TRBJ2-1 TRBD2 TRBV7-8 CASSFTSRGGNEQFF
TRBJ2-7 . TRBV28 CASSLKGYEQYF
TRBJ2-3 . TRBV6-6 CASSYILGDTQYF
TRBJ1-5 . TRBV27 CASSLQGNEQPQHF
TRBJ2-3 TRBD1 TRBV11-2 CASSLIQGVSADTQYF
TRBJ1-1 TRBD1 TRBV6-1 CASTLTLGQGGEAFF
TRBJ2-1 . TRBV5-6 CASSLAVQTYNEQFF
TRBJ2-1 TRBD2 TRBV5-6 CASSLAGGLLNEQFF